This T cell receptor (beta chain) was recovered during a study of blood T cell repertoires in COVID-19. Background on the study: Acute and convalescent COVID-19 specimens originated in the United States, Italy and Spain. T cells, B-cell-depleted T cells, or PBMCs provided the cDNA or gDNA that served as material.

In the original workflow: Quantification of nucleated cells was approximated via reference gene primer amplification. Here immunoSEQ multiplex PCR was the method, and the copy in TCRdb shows in-frame clones only, minus some. That table furnishes V, J and clone size, whereas the DNA furnished D and trimming. The sample lists roughly 85,000 clones, 70% to 90% occurring once. The V gene lost 6 bases and the J gene lost 5 bases, with 11 bases spanning the gap. The germline V gene encodes CDR1 SGHRS and CDR2 YFSETQ. The CDR3 is made up of 13 amino acids. The receptor comes from a man in his fifties with active or convalescent COVID-19. The sequenced sample was peripheral blood. This chain joins TRBV5-1 and TRBJ2-2, with D maybe TRBD2 (5 bases). CDR3: CASIEAGTGELFF. The CDR3 DNA sequence: TGCGCCAGCATAGAGGCGGGTACCGGGGAGCTGTTTTTT.